This T cell receptor beta chain was sequenced in a study of blood T cell repertoires in COVID-19. Some clones are missing from TCRdb's copy, which holds only in-frame ones; the method was immunoSEQ multiplex PCR. Of 400,000 to 500,000 clones listed, around 87% are singletons. Researchers sorted participants into cohorts using their self-reported clinical history. Between the trimmed V and J ends, which lost 5 bases and 0 bases, there was a span of 17 bases. Germline-derived CDR1 and CDR2 are SGHVS and FQNEAQ. CDR3 size: 17 residues. The rearrangement joins TRBV7-8 to TRBJ1-5; D may be TRBD1 (5 bases). Sequencing was carried out using PBMCs or T cells enriched from blood (not recorded which). The TCR was taken from a woman between 35 and 50 years old who had recovered from COVID-19. The CDR3 nucleotides are TGTGCCAGCAGCCCCCGAATTACAGGCTATAGCAATCAGCCCCAGCATTTT. Amino acids: CASSPRITGYSNQPQHF.